The rows below give T cell receptor beta chains drawn from one sample of a study of CD8 T cells in Susac syndrome. TCRdb passed the immunoSEQ multiplex PCR reads through MiXCR, listing each CDR3 protein once. The sample includes roughly 400,000 distinct CDR3 sequences, 75% to 90% of them seen just once. Material for sequencing was CD8+ T cells from PBMCs. The origin of the receptors is a human donor with multiple sclerosis. Each CDR3 is given with its conserved first and last residue. Each record gives: V gene, clone size, D gene, J gene, CDR3 length, CDR3 protein. A D gene is named only where the DNA matches it firmly. For some rows the clone size is stated as once, few or many, or as a class when expanded; others skip it.

V gene: TRBV2
clone size: .
D gene: TRBD1
J gene: TRBJ1-2
CDR3 length: 16
CDR3 protein: CASSEVGQGMWYGYTF

V gene: TRBV28
clone size: .
D gene: .
J gene: TRBJ2-2
CDR3 length: 15
CDR3 protein: CASSHDRSNTGELFF

V gene: TRBV4-1
clone size: .
D gene: .
J gene: TRBJ2-1
CDR3 length: 13
CDR3 protein: CASSGPSYNEQFF

V gene: TRBV3-1
clone size: .
D gene: .
J gene: TRBJ2-5
CDR3 length: 18
CDR3 protein: CASSQRVRRRATLETQYF

V gene: TRBV2
clone size: .
D gene: .
J gene: TRBJ1-2
CDR3 length: 14
CDR3 protein: CASSESGDLYGYTF

V gene: TRBV28
clone size: .
D gene: .
J gene: TRBJ2-7
CDR3 length: 15
CDR3 protein: CASSSSGAWTYEQYF

V gene: TRBV28
clone size: once
D gene: TRBD1
J gene: TRBJ2-7
CDR3 length: 13
CDR3 protein: CASRGQPRDEQYF

V gene: TRBV19
clone size: .
D gene: TRBD1
J gene: TRBJ2-7
CDR3 length: 15
CDR3 protein: CASSAAGQASYEQYF

V gene: TRBV7-9
clone size: .
D gene: TRBD2
J gene: TRBJ2-7
CDR3 length: 18
CDR3 protein: CASSFPLTGTRSSYEQYF

V gene: TRBV10-3
clone size: .
D gene: .
J gene: TRBJ2-5
CDR3 length: 15
CDR3 protein: CAISAQQQYQETQYF

V gene: TRBV7-9
clone size: .
D gene: .
J gene: TRBJ1-2
CDR3 length: 14
CDR3 protein: CASSPPLSNYGYTF

V gene: TRBV5-5
clone size: .
D gene: .
J gene: TRBJ2-7
CDR3 length: 15
CDR3 protein: CASSPEGIAEYEQYF

V gene: TRBV4-1
clone size: .
D gene: .
J gene: TRBJ1-1
CDR3 length: 14
CDR3 protein: CASSQVDGNTEAFF

V gene: TRBV19
clone size: .
D gene: .
J gene: TRBJ2-1
CDR3 length: 15
CDR3 protein: CASSGLGTAYNEQFF

V gene: TRBV27
clone size: .
D gene: .
J gene: TRBJ2-7
CDR3 length: 14
CDR3 protein: CASSSWVSRDEQYF

V gene: TRBV19
clone size: .
D gene: .
J gene: TRBJ2-1
CDR3 length: 14
CDR3 protein: CASSYQGPYNEQFF

V gene: TRBV7-9
clone size: .
D gene: .
J gene: TRBJ2-7
CDR3 length: 14
CDR3 protein: CASSSWQGGYEQYF

V gene: TRBV19
clone size: .
D gene: .
J gene: TRBJ1-1
CDR3 length: 13
CDR3 protein: CASSMGIGAEAFF

V gene: TRBV20-1
clone size: .
D gene: TRBD2
J gene: TRBJ2-7
CDR3 length: 16
CDR3 protein: CSARDLLAGGAYEQYF

V gene: TRBV27
clone size: .
D gene: TRBD2
J gene: TRBJ2-1
CDR3 length: 19
CDR3 protein: CASSPGLAGLNSSYNEQFF

V gene: TRBV7-9
clone size: .
D gene: .
J gene: TRBJ1-2
CDR3 length: 12
CDR3 protein: CASAHPVYGYTF

V gene: TRBV19
clone size: .
D gene: .
J gene: TRBJ1-1
CDR3 length: 14
CDR3 protein: CASSIIPGTSEAFF

V gene: TRBV3-1
clone size: .
D gene: .
J gene: TRBJ2-7
CDR3 length: 13
CDR3 protein: CASSQAYTYEQYF

V gene: TRBV5-5
clone size: .
D gene: TRBD2
J gene: TRBJ2-7
CDR3 length: 14
CDR3 protein: CASSLLAGDYEQYF

V gene: TRBV11-2
clone size: .
D gene: TRBD1
J gene: TRBJ2-1
CDR3 length: 15
CDR3 protein: CASSSGQAFYNEQFF

V gene: TRBV19
clone size: .
D gene: .
J gene: TRBJ1-3
CDR3 length: 13
CDR3 protein: CASSSDHGNTIYF

V gene: TRBV12-3/TRBV12-4
clone size: .
D gene: .
J gene: TRBJ2-5
CDR3 length: 16
CDR3 protein: CASSLTGLTRQETQYF

V gene: TRBV28
clone size: once
D gene: TRBD2
J gene: TRBJ2-1
CDR3 length: 17
CDR3 protein: CASSPLAGDPRGDEQFF

V gene: TRBV10-3
clone size: .
D gene: .
J gene: TRBJ2-7
CDR3 length: 16
CDR3 protein: CAISESSGGRDYEQYF

V gene: TRBV7-9
clone size: .
D gene: TRBD1
J gene: TRBJ1-1
CDR3 length: 15
CDR3 protein: CASSSTRTGHTEAFF

V gene: TRBV27
clone size: .
D gene: .
J gene: TRBJ2-3
CDR3 length: 16
CDR3 protein: CASSFNVGGAPDTQYF

V gene: TRBV7-9
clone size: once
D gene: .
J gene: TRBJ1-2
CDR3 length: 13
CDR3 protein: CASSPHWLHGYTF

V gene: TRBV6-5
clone size: .
D gene: .
J gene: TRBJ2-1
CDR3 length: 13
CDR3 protein: CASSYWGDNEQFF

V gene: TRBV6-1
clone size: .
D gene: TRBD1
J gene: TRBJ2-1
CDR3 length: 14
CDR3 protein: CAGDIGTGGDEQFF

V gene: TRBV5-1
clone size: .
D gene: .
J gene: TRBJ2-7
CDR3 length: 15
CDR3 protein: CASSMDPSRYYEQYF

V gene: TRBV5-6
clone size: .
D gene: TRBD2
J gene: TRBJ2-1
CDR3 length: 17
CDR3 protein: CASSSLRGGGAGNEQFF

V gene: TRBV11-3
clone size: .
D gene: .
J gene: TRBJ2-7
CDR3 length: 15
CDR3 protein: CASIPSQGNSYEQYF

V gene: TRBV29-1
clone size: .
D gene: .
J gene: TRBJ2-7
CDR3 length: 13
CDR3 protein: CSVEDGVAYEQYF

V gene: TRBV4-1
clone size: .
D gene: .
J gene: TRBJ2-6
CDR3 length: 16
CDR3 protein: CASSQDPGTGANVLTF

V gene: TRBV28
clone size: .
D gene: .
J gene: TRBJ2-3
CDR3 length: 15
CDR3 protein: CASSLSQGSTDTQYF

V gene: TRBV19
clone size: .
D gene: .
J gene: TRBJ1-2
CDR3 length: 13
CDR3 protein: CASSTSDADGYTF

V gene: TRBV29-1
clone size: .
D gene: .
J gene: TRBJ2-1
CDR3 length: 16
CDR3 protein: CSVEDSRQDLYNEQFF

V gene: TRBV6-1
clone size: .
D gene: TRBD1
J gene: TRBJ1-5
CDR3 length: 18
CDR3 protein: CASSEWDREGEGNQPQHF

V gene: TRBV27
clone size: few
D gene: .
J gene: TRBJ2-3
CDR3 length: 15
CDR3 protein: CASSLAGRSTDTQYF

V gene: TRBV20-1
clone size: .
D gene: .
J gene: TRBJ2-7
CDR3 length: 14
CDR3 protein: CSARGTEGGYEQYF

V gene: TRBV12-5
clone size: .
D gene: .
J gene: TRBJ2-7
CDR3 length: 12
CDR3 protein: CASGFPRNEQYF

V gene: TRBV13
clone size: .
D gene: .
J gene: TRBJ2-3
CDR3 length: 16
CDR3 protein: CASSGPAVPSTDTQYF

V gene: TRBV9
clone size: .
D gene: .
J gene: TRBJ2-7
CDR3 length: 15
CDR3 protein: CASSVSGQGGYEQYF

V gene: TRBV12-3/TRBV12-4
clone size: .
D gene: TRBD1
J gene: TRBJ1-5
CDR3 length: 12
CDR3 protein: CASRDRGQPQHF

V gene: TRBV12-5
clone size: .
D gene: .
J gene: TRBJ1-1
CDR3 length: 14
CDR3 protein: CASDKPGVFGEAFF

V gene: TRBV20-1
clone size: .
D gene: .
J gene: TRBJ2-7
CDR3 length: 13
CDR3 protein: CSARGTSSYEQYF

V gene: TRBV7-3
clone size: .
D gene: TRBD2
J gene: TRBJ2-3
CDR3 length: 14
CDR3 protein: CASSIAGGEDTQYF

V gene: TRBV19
clone size: once
D gene: .
J gene: TRBJ2-7
CDR3 length: 15
CDR3 protein: CASSDLPGQSYEQYF

V gene: TRBV7-2
clone size: .
D gene: .
J gene: TRBJ2-7
CDR3 length: 13
CDR3 protein: CASSPNPSAEQYF

V gene: TRBV19
clone size: .
D gene: TRBD1
J gene: TRBJ2-3
CDR3 length: 15
CDR3 protein: CASSGQGSATDTQYF

V gene: TRBV15
clone size: .
D gene: .
J gene: TRBJ2-3
CDR3 length: 15
CDR3 protein: CATSRALLHTDTQYF

V gene: TRBV25-1
clone size: .
D gene: .
J gene: TRBJ2-1
CDR3 length: 15
CDR3 protein: CASSEGTVRYNEQSF

V gene: TRBV27
clone size: .
D gene: TRBD1
J gene: TRBJ2-7
CDR3 length: 14
CDR3 protein: CASSSTGTSYEQYF

V gene: TRBV12-3/TRBV12-4
clone size: .
D gene: TRBD2
J gene: TRBJ2-7
CDR3 length: 15
CDR3 protein: CASSPTSGTLYEQYF

V gene: TRBV4-1
clone size: .
D gene: TRBD2
J gene: TRBJ2-1
CDR3 length: 15
CDR3 protein: CASSRDSGTYNEQFF